The sequence of this TCR beta chain was determined in a study of T cells in Graves' hyperthyroidism and ophthalmopathy. This clonotype was detected ten times or more. Using RNA transcripts as the source, TCR beta CDR3 regions were amplified. The study used the HTBI primer set for a first-round RT-PCR of the TCR CDR3. TCRdb reprocessed the multiplex PCR reads with MiXCR, giving one entry per CDR3 protein. The sample includes 400,000 to 550,000 distinct CDR3 sequences, roughly 14% of them seen just once. PBMCs stemmed from around 9.3 ml fresh peripheral blood. The sequencing sample was made of blood. This receptor was taken from a woman aged 18 to 35 with Graves' hyperthyroidism.

DNA of the CDR3: TGTGCCAGCAGCTTGGAGGGACGGATGAACTATGGCTACACCTTC. This gives the protein CASSLEGRMNYGYTF. The rearrangement links TRBV5-5 to TRBJ1-2, with D tentatively TRBD1 (5 bases). V was pared by 0 bases and J by 2 bases, with 11 bases between. Per the germline V gene, CDR1 is SGHKS and CDR2 is YYEKEE (reference sequence). CDR3 length: 15 amino acids. Complete variable domain (other parts from reference TRBV5-5 and TRBJ1-2): DAGVTQSPTHLIKTRGQQVTLRCSPISGHKSVSWYQQVLGQGPQFIFQYYEKEERGRGNFPDRFSARQFPNYSSELNVNALLLGDSALYLCASSLEGRMNYGYTFGSGTRLTVV.